One TCR beta chain is described in this entry. This specimen belongs to a study of blood T cell repertoires in COVID-19. How the authors handled the data: From reference gene primer amplification, estimates of nucleated cell counts were derived. The method was immunoSEQ multiplex PCR; TCRdb's version includes in-frame clones alone and lacks a portion of them. Clone size and V and J calls were adopted from that table, with D and trimming inferred from the DNA. The sample holds about 74,000 clones, roughly 84% seen once. The source material was peripheral blood. The receptor was derived from an elderly woman with active or convalescent COVID-19.

CDR3 residues: CASSEVRRDTEAFF. CDR3 nucleotide sequence: TGTGCCAGTAGTGAAGTCCGGAGAGACACTGAAGCTTTCTTT. The chain couples TRBV19 to TRBJ1-1, with no clear D. The CDR3 is made up of 14 amino acids. Per germline, CDR1 LNHDA and CDR2 SQIVND (reference sequence). V was trimmed by 5 bases and J by 3 bases, leaving 13 bases between them.